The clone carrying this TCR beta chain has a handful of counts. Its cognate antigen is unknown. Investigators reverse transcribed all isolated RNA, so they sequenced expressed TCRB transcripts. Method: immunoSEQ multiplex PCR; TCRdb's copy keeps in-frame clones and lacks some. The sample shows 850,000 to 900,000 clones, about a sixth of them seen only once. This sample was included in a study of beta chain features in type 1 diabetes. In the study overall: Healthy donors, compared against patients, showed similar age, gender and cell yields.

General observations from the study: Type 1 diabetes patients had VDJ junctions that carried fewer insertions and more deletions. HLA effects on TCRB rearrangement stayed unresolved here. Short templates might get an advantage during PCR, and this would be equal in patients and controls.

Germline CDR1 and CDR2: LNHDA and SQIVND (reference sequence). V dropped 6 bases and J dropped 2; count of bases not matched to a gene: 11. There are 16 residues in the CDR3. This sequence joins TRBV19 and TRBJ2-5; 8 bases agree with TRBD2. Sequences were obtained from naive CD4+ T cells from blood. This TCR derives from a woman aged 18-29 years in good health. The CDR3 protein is CASSIGAGVGQETQYF. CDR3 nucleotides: TGTGCCAGTAGCATCGGAGCGGGAGTGGGTCAAGAGACCCAGTACTTC.